The T cell receptor beta chain described here comes from a study of lymphopenia after photon versus proton radiotherapy (dated by TCRdb to between 2017 and 2020). Some background on the complete study: Photon and proton radiation therapy were compared by the study for their immunological effects in patients with gastrointestinal tumors who developed high-grade lymphopenia. A cohort of around 18 patients with gastrointestinal tumors who received either photon or proton therapy and subsequently developed lymphopenia was included. The goal of the study was to characterize the differences between the two radiation modalities in how they affect the immune system.

The CDR3 contains 11 residues, cysteine and phenylalanine counted. CDR3 DNA is the only sequence kept; it has 33 bases, read in frame from the first base. CDR1 and CDR2 are drawn from the germline V gene (reference sequence): LNHDA, SQIVND. Trimming takes 6 bases from V and 4 bases from J, and the germline ends sit 5 bases apart. The research as a whole found: Among patients across the cohort who died, overall survival time showed an inverse correlation with a larger post-nadir drop in TCR diversity. The survival association was examined only in patients who died, and the authors described better survival with proton therapy as a possibility, not as a demonstrated result. After the lymphocyte count nadir, oligoclonal expansion, especially of CD8+ Temra cells, was observed in photon-treated repertoires, and the drop in diversity was driven by this expansion. During treatment, patients who received proton therapy stayed relatively stable, whereas patients who received photon therapy lost naive T cells and TCR diversity and gained effector/memory populations.

Library preparation employed the immunoSEQ multiplex PCR assay. T cell repertoires were profiled with deep sequencing of rearranged TCR beta loci together with multiparametric flow cytometry. As stored in TCRdb, this immuneACCESS dataset retains in-frame rearrangements with V and J assigned. A fraction of the clones does not appear; measured against another copy, unresolved V genes explain less than half of the discrepancy, and the remainder lacks a known reason. The sample records fewer than 35,000 clones, under 90% of which are singletons. Around 6.5% of the sample is held by the ten biggest clonotypes. Points on this clone: Its binding antigen is unknown. The input lacks base qualities; no much larger clone sits a single base away.

The sequences come from peripheral blood, collected from a patient treated with photon-based radiotherapy. The chain joins TRBV19 to TRBJ2-3; the D gene assignment is ambiguous. The clonotype comes from a woman aged 45-59 years with pancreatic cancer. The CDR3 loop reads CASRVADTQYF. The DNA is TGTGCCAGTAGGGTGGCAGATACGCAGTATTTT. The variable domain in full, with residues beyond the CDR3 obtained from the reference TRBV19 and TRBJ2-3 genes, is DGGITQSPKYLFRKEGQNVTLSCEQNLNHDAMYWYRQDPGQGLRLIYYSQIVNDFQKGDIAEGYSVSREKKESFPLTVTSAQKNPTAFYLCASRVADTQYFGPGTRLTVL.